The 10 T cell receptor beta chains listed next were all sequenced from one sample in a study of cytomegalovirus exposure and HLA in healthy donors. The PCR had 60 Vbeta and 13 Jbeta primers. Libraries were prepared by immunoSEQ multiplex PCR; TCRdb keeps only in-frame clonotypes and omits some of them. The sample holds 55,000 to 70,000 clones; almost 70% are singletons and the top ten take around 17%. The material sequenced was PBMCs. These receptors all stem from a man in his forties or fifties in good health and CMV-seropositive.

This sequence joins TRBV7-9 and TRBJ2-7; maybe TRBD1 (5 bases). The germline V gene has CDR1 SEHNR and CDR2 FQNEAQ (reference sequence). The CDR3 consists of 14 residues. Trimming cost V 5 bases and J 3 bases, with 14 bases left between them. The CDR3 region has the DNA TGTGCCAGCAGCCCGAGCTCACAGGACTACGAGCAGTACTTC. Amino acids: CASSPSSQDYEQYF.

This clone was seen a handful of times. This chain connects TRBV5-1 to TRBJ2-1, with 7 bases matching TRBD2. Unmatched junction bases numbered 9, after V lost 4 bases and J lost 8 bases. Germline-derived CDR1 and CDR2 are SGHRS and YFSETQ. The CDR3 totals 14 residues. As DNA, the CDR3 is TGCGCCAGCAGCCCGGAACTAGCGTCCGATGAGCAGTTCTTC. Protein sequence: CASSPELASDEQFF.

This clone has more than one count but fewer than ten. Since a far larger clone is one base different, this is likely a read error. In the same sample, other DNA sequences code for this CDR3. In DNA, the CDR3 is TGTGCCAGCAGCCAAGATGGTCTGGGAGGTTGGGCGGATACGCAGTATTTT. It yields the protein CASSQDGLGGWADTQYF. The chain combines TRBV7-9 with TRBJ2-3, with a tentative D call TRBD2 (6 bases). The CDR3 extends over 17 amino acids. The germline V gene encodes CDR1 SEHNR and CDR2 FQNEAQ (reference sequence). Deletions cut 5 bases from V and 6 bases from J, with 24 bases between.

A word on this clone: The junction departs from the called germline gene at one end, perhaps through a read error. J is TRBJ1-4 and V is TRBV7-7, with 9 bases that match TRBD1. The CDR3 totals 15 residues. Germline CDR1 and CDR2: SSHAT and FNYEAQ (reference sequence). CDR3 nucleotides: TGTGCTAGCAGCTTAGGACAGGGGAAGAGTGAAAAACTGTTTTTT. It specifies CASSLGQGKSEKLFF.

This clone was recorded only once. The V and J genes are TRBV6-1 and TRBJ2-7; 8 nucleotides line up with TRBD1. This CDR3 spans 12 amino acids. V dropped 6 bases and J dropped 6; count of bases not matched to a gene: 4. CDR1 and CDR2 from the germline V gene are MNHNS and SASEGT. For the CDR3, the DNA is TGTGCCAGCAGGGACAGGGAAGGCGAGCAGTACTTC. Protein sequence: CASRDREGEQYF.

As DNA, the CDR3 is TGTGCCAGCAGCCGGGGGCAGTGGGAGACCCAGTACTTC. It is translated as CASSRGQWETQYF. J is TRBJ2-5 and V is TRBV14; D perhaps matches TRBD1 (6 bases). CDR3 length: 13 amino acids. CDR1 SGHDN and CDR2 FVKESK come from the germline V gene. V lost 4 bases, J lost 5 bases, and 11 bases lay in between.

J is TRBJ2-5 and V is TRBV5-6; TRBD2 agrees at 7 bases. CDR3 size: 13 residues. CDR1 SGHDT and CDR2 YYEEEE come from the germline V gene. V lost 4 bases and J lost 7; bases outside the gene matches: 7. CDR3 sequence: CASSRQRDVTQYF. CDR3 in DNA: TGTGCCAGCAGCCGTCAGCGGGACGTGACCCAGTACTTC.

The chain recombines TRBV6-1 with TRBJ1-2, with 9 nucleotides matching TRBD1. The CDR3 has 14 residues. J was trimmed by 3 bases and V by 7 bases; bases with no gene match: 6. From germline, CDR1 is MNHNS and CDR2 SASEGT. The CDR3 is CASTTGGDDYGYTF. CDR3 DNA: TGTGCCAGCACCACAGGGGGCGACGACTATGGCTACACCTTC.

The chain has TRBV7-6 and TRBJ1-4; D call uncertain. The germline V gene encodes CDR1 SGHVS and CDR2 FNYEAQ. This CDR3 spans 14 amino acids. V was trimmed by 0 bases and J by 7 bases, leaving 9 bases between them. The CDR3 nucleotides are TGTGCCAGCAGCTTAGCGCGGGTCGGTGAAAAACTGTTTTTT. It specifies CASSLARVGEKLFF. Filled out from reference TRBV7-6 and TRBJ1-4, the complete variable domain reads GAGVSQSPRYKVTKRGQDVALRCDPISGHVSLYWYRQALGQGPEFLTYFNYEAQQDKSGLPNDRFSAERPEGSISTLTIQRTEQRDSAMYRCASSLARVGEKLFFGSGTQLSVL.

V gene TRBV7-3 combines with J gene TRBJ2-1; possible D gene TRBD1, 6 bases. This CDR3 has 15 amino acids. Trimming cost V 2 bases and J 9 bases, with 17 bases left between them. CDR1 is SGHTA and CDR2 is FQGTGA in the germline V gene. This chain's CDR3 is CASSLSGQITSEQFF. CDR3 DNA: TGTGCCAGCAGCTTATCGGGACAAATAACAAGTGAGCAGTTCTTC.